The sequence of this TCR beta chain was determined in a study of blood T cell repertoires in COVID-19 (dated by TCRdb to the early 2020s). Study-level background: Collaborator samples came from the United States, Italy and Spain and covered acute and convalescent phases of COVID-19. The material from the prospective study consisted of cDNA or gDNA derived from T cells, B-cell-depleted T cells, or PBMCs. The dataset comprised deeply sampled blood TCRbeta repertoires from subjects exposed to, actively infected with, or recovered from COVID-19. The repertoires were made available in a free public database intended to serve as a resource for research on the immune response to SARS-CoV-2. The samples were drawn from the first 160 participants of the ongoing ImmuneRACE study and from 950 to 1,500 subjects provided by 6 global collaborators. Sample metadata almost always included a de-identified subject ID, COVID-19 status, age in years and sex. HLA class I and class II types, where available, came from metadata supplied by the sample provider rather than from assay-based typing. Paper-wide results and their limitations: The amount of clinical and demographic metadata varied by source and participant and was provided uncurated.

The collaborating institutions used their own protocols to collect whole blood in K2EDTA tubes. Collaborator samples were shipped for TCRbeta analysis as frozen whole blood, isolated PBMCs, or DNA extracted from either sample type. The CDR3 starts with the cysteine, ends with the phenylalanine, and has 17 residues. Left in the record is the CDR3 DNA by itself, 51 bases read in frame from the first base. The germline V gene yields SGHNT for CDR1 and YENEEA for CDR2. Trimmed from V: 1 base; trimmed from J: 5 bases; junction bases lacking a gene match: 9. Comments on this clone: No cognate antigen has been identified for it. Base qualities are not at hand, and no much larger clone is one base apart.

TCRbeta CDR3 regions were amplified from genomic DNA using the immunoSEQ Assay, a bias-controlled multiplex PCR. Processing in the source paper ran as follows. The number of nucleated cells in each sample was estimated from the amplification of reference gene primers within the assay. Sequence reads were collapsed and filtered to measure the absolute abundance of every unique TCRbeta CDR3 rearrangement. For each sample, productive Simpson clonality was calculated as the square root of Simpson's diversity index over productive rearrangements. Entries here come from immuneACCESS through TCRdb and include only in-frame sequences with V and J called. Some clones fail to appear in such tables; in the studies checked, an unresolved V gene covers under half of the shortfall, and the cause of the remainder is unknown. D and trimming were read from the DNA, whereas the V and J calls and clone size are those reported in that table. The sample data list 130,000 or so clones, and about four fifths of these were observed just once. The top ten constitute roughly 1.5% of the sample.

Sequencing was done on a sample of peripheral blood. The V and J segments used are TRBV11-3 and TRBJ2-2; TRBD1 fits 8 bases in the junction. The TCR was taken from a human donor in a cohort sampled during active COVID-19. The sequence in DNA is TGTGCCAGCAGCTTAGTCTCAGGGGGCCCAATGACCGGGGAGCTGTTTTTT. Translated, it gives CASSLVSGGPMTGELFF.